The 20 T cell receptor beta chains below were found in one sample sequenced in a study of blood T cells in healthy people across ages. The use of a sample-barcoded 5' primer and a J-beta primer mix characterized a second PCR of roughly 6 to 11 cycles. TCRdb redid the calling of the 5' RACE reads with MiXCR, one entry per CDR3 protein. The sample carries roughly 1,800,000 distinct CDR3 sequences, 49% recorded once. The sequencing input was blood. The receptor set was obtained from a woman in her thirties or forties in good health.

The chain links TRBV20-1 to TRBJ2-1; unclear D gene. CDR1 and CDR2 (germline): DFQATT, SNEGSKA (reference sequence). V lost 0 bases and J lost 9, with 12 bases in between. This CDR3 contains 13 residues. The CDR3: CSARDRVTGEQFF. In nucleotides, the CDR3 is TGCAGTGCTAGAGATCGTGTAACGGGTGAGCAGTTCTTC.

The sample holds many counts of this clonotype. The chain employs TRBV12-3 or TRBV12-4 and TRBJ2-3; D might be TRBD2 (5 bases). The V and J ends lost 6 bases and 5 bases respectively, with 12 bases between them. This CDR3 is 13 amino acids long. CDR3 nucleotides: TGTGCCAGCAGGGACTTATTCCAAGATACGCAGTATTTT. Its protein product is CASRDLFQDTQYF.

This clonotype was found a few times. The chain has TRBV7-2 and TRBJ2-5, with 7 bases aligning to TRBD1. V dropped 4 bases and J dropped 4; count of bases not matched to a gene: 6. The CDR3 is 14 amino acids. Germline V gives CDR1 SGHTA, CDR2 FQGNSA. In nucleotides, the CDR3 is TGTGCCAGCAGCTCGCCTAGGGGGCGAGAGACCCAGTACTTC. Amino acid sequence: CASSSPRGRETQYF.

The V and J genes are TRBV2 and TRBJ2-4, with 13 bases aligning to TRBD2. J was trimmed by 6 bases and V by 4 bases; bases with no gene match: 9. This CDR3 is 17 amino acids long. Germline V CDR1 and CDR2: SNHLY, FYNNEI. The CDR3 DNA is TGTGCCAGCAGTGTAACACTAGCGGGGGGGTCCCGAAACATTCAGTACTTC. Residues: CASSVTLAGGSRNIQYF.

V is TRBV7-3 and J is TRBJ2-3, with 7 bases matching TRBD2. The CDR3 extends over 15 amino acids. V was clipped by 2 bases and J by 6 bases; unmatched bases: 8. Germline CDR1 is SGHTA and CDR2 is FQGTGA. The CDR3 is CASSLPGREVDTQYF. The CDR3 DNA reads TGTGCCAGCAGCTTACCAGGGAGGGAGGTGGATACGCAGTATTTT.

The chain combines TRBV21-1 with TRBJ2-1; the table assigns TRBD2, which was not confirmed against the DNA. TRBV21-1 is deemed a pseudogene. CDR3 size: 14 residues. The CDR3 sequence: CASSKTSGDNEQFF. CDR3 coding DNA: TGTGCCAGCAGCAAGACTAGCGGGGACAATGAGCAGTTCTTC.

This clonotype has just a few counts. CDR3 bases: TGTGCCAGCAGTGAACGCGTGGGAGAAAATGAAAAACTGTTTTTT. Amino acids: CASSERVGENEKLFF. The chain recombines TRBV2 with TRBJ1-4; D remains unclear. Germline V gives CDR1 SNHLY, CDR2 FYNNEI. The CDR3 has 15 residues. Trimming shortened V by 2 bases and J by 5 bases, and 12 bases separated the two germline ends.

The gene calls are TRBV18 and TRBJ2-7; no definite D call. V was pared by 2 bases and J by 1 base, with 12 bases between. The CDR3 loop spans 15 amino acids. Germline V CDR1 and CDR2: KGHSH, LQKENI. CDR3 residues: CASSPMGLGSYEQYF. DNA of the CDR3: TGTGCCAGCTCACCAATGGGTTTAGGGTCCTACGAGCAGTACTTC.

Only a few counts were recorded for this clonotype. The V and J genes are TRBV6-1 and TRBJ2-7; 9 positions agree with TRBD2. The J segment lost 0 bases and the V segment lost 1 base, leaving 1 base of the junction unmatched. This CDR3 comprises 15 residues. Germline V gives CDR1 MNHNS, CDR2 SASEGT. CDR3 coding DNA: TGTGCCAGCAGTGAAGGTAGCGGGAGCTCCTACGAGCAGTACTTC. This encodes CASSEGSGSSYEQYF.

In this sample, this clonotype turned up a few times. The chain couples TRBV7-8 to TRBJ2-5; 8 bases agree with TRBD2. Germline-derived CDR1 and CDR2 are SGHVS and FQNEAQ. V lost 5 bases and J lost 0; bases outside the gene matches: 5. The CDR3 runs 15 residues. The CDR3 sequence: CASSKTSAYQETQYF. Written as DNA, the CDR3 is TGTGCCAGCAGCAAGACTAGCGCTTACCAAGAGACCCAGTACTTC.

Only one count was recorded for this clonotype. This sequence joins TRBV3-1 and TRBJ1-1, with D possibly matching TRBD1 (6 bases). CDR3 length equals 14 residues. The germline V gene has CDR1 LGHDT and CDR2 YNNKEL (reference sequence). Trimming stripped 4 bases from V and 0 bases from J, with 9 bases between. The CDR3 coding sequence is TGTGCCAGCAGCCGACAGGTGATGAACACTGAAGCTTTCTTT. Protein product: CASSRQVMNTEAFF. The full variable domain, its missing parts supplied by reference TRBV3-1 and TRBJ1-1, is DTAVSQTPKYLVTQMGNDKSIKCEQNLGHDTMYWYKQDSKKFLKIMFSYNNKELIINETVPNRFSPKSPDKAHLNLHINSLELGDSAVYFCASSRQVMNTEAFFGQGTRLTVV.

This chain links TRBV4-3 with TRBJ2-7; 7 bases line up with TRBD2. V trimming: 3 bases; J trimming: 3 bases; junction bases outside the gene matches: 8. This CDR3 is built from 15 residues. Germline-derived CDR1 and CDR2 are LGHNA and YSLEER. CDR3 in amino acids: CASSHARPSGYEQYF. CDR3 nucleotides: TGCGCCAGCAGCCACGCTCGTCCTAGCGGCTACGAGCAGTACTTC.

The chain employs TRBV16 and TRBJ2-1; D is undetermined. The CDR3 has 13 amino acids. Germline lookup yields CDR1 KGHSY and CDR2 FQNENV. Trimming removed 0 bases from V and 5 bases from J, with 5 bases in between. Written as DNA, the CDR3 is TGTGCCAGCAGCCAATCCCCCCACAATGAGCAGTTCTTC. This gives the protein CASSQSPHNEQFF.

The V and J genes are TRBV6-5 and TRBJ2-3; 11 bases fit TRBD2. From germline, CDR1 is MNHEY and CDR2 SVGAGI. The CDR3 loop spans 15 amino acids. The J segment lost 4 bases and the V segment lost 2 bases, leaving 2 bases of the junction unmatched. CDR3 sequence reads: CASSYLGLAADTQYF. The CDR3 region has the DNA TGTGCCAGCAGTTACCTGGGACTAGCGGCAGATACGCAGTATTTT.

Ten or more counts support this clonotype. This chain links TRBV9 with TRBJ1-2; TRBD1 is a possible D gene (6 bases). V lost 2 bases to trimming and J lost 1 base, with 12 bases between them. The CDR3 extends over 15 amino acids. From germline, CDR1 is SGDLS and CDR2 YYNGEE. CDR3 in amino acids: CASSVSGAINYGYTF. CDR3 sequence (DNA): TGTGCCAGCAGCGTCTCAGGGGCGATTAACTATGGCTACACCTTC.

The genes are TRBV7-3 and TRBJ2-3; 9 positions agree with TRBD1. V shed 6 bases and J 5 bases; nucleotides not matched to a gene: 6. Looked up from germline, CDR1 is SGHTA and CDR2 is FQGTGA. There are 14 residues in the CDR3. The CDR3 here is CASSRDRDEDTQYF. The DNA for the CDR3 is TGTGCCAGCAGTAGGGACAGGGATGAAGATACGCAGTATTTT.

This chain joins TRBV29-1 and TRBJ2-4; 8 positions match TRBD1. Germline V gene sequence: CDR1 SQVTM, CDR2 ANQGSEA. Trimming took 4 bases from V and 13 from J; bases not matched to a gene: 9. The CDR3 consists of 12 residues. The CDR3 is CSVVSGTGVQYF. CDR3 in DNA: TGCAGCGTTGTGTCCGGGACAGGCGTGCAGTACTTC. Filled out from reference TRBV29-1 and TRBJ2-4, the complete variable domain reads SAVISQKPSRDICQRGTSLTIQCQVDSQVTMMFWYRQQPGQSLTLIATANQGSEATYESGFVIDKFPISRPNLTFSTLTVSNMSPEDSSIYLCSVVSGTGVQYFGAGTRLSVL.

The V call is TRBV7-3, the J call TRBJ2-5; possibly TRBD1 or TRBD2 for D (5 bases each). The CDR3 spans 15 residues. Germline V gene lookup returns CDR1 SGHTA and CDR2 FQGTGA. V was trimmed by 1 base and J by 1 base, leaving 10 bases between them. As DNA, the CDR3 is TGTGCCAGCAGCTTAAATGTGGGGGTCCAAGAGACCCAGTACTTC. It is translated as CASSLNVGVQETQYF.

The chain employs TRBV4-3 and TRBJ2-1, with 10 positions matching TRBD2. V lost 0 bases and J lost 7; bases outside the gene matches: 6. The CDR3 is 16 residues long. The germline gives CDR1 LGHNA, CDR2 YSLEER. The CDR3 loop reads CASSQERAGGLNEQFF. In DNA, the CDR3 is TGCGCCAGCAGCCAAGAAAGAGCGGGAGGGCTTAATGAGCAGTTCTTC.

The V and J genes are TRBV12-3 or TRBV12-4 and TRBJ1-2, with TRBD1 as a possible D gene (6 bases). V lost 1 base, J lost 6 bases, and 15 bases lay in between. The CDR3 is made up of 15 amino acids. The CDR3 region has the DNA TGTGCCAGCAGTTTAGGTACAGGGAGAGGGGATGGCTACACCTTC. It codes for CASSLGTGRGDGYTF.